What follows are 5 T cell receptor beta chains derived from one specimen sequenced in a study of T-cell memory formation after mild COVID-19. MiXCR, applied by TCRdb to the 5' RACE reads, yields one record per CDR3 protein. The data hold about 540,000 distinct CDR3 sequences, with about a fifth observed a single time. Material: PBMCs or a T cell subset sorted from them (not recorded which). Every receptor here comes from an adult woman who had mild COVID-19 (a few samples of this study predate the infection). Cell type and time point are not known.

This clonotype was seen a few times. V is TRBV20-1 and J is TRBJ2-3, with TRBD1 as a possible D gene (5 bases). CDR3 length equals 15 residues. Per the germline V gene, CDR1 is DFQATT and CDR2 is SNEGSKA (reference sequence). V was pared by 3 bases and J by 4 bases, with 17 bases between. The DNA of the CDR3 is TGCAGTGCTAGGGCTTACAGGCCTAATTCAGATACGCAGTATTTT. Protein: CSARAYRPNSDTQYF.

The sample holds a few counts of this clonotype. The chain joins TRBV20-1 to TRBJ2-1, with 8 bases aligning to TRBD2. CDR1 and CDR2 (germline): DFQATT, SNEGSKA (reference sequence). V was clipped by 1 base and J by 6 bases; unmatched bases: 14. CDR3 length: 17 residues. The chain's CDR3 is CSARGESAGGLFNEQFF. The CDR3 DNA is TGCAGTGCTAGAGGGGAGAGCGCGGGAGGCCTCTTCAATGAGCAGTTCTTC.

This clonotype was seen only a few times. CDR3 loop: CATDRGPGDTQYF. The CDR3 coding sequence is TGTGCCACCGACCGGGGTCCCGGGGATACGCAGTATTTT. The chain employs TRBV15 and TRBJ2-3; D perhaps matches TRBD2 (5 bases). The CDR3 is 13 amino acids. V lost 8 bases to trimming and J lost 6 bases, with 15 bases between them. Germline CDR1 reads LNHNV; CDR2 reads YYDKDF (reference sequence).

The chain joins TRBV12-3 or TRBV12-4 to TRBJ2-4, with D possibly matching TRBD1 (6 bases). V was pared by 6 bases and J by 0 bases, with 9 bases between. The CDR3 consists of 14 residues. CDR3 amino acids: CASRDSLAKNIQYF. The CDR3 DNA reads TGTGCCAGCAGGGACAGCCTAGCCAAAAACATTCAGTACTTC.

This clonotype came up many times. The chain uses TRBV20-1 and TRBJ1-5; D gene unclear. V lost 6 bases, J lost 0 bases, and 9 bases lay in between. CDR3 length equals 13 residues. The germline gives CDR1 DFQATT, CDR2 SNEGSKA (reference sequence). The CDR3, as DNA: TGCAGTGCCCGCGCCGATAGCAATCAGCCCCAGCATTTT. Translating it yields CSARADSNQPQHF.